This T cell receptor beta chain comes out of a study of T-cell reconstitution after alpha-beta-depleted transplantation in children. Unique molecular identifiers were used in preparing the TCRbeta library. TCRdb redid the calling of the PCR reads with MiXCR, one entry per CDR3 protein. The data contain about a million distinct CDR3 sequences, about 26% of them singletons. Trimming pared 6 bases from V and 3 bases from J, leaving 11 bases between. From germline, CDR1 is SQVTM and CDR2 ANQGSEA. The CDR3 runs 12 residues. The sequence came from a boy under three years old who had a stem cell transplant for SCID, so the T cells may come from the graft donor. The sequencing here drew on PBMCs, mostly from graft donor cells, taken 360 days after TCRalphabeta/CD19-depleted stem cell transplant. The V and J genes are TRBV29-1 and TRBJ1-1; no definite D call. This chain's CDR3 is CSVGPLDTEAFF. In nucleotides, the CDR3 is TGCAGCGTGGGCCCATTGGACACTGAAGCTTTCTTT.